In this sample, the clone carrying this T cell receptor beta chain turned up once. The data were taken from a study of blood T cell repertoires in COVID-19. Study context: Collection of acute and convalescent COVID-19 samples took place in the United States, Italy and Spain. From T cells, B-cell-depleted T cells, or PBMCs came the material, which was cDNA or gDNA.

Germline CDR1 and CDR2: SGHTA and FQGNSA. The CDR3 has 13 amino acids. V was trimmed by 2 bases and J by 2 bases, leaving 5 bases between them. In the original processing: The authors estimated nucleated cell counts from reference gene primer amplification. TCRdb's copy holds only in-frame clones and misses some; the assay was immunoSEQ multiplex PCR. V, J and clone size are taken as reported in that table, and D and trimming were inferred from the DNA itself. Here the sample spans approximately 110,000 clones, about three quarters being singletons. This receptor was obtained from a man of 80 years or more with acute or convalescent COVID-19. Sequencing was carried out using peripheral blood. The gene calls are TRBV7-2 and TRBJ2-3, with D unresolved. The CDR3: CASSLSITDTQYF. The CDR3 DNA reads TGTGCCAGCAGCTTATCCATCACAGATACGCAGTATTTT.